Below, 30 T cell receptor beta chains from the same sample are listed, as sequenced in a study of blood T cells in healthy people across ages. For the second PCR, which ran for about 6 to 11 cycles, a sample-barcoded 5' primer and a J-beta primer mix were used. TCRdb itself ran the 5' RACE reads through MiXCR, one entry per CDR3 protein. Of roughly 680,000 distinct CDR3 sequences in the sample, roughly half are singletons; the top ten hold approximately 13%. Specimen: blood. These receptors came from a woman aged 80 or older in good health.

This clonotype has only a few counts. CDR3 bases: TGTGCCAGCAGTTTAACCCCCACCGGGGAGCTGTTTTTT. It is translated as CASSLTPTGELFF. The rearrangement links TRBV12-3 or TRBV12-4 to TRBJ2-2; no firm D call. CDR3 length: 13 residues. V shed 2 bases and J shed 4 bases, with 5 bases lying between them.

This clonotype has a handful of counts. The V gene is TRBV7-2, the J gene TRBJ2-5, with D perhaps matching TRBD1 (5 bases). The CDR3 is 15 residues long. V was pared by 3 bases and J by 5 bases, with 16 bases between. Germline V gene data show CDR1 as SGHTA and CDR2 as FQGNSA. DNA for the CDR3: TGTGCCAGCAGCTTCGCGACAGTAACGGCGGAGACCCAGTACTTC. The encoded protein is CASSFATVTAETQYF.

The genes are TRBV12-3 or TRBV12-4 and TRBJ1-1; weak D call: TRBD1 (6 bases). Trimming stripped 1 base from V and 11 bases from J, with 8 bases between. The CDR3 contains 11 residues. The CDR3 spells CASSLGGQAFF. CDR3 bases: TGTGCCAGCAGTTTAGGGGGGCAGGCTTTCTTT.

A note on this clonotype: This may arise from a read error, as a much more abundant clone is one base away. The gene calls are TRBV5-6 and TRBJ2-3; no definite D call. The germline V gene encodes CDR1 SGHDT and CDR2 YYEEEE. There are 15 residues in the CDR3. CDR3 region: CASNLAHQIRDTQYF. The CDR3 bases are TGTGCCAGCAACTTGGCCCACCAAATAAGAGATACGCAGTATTTT. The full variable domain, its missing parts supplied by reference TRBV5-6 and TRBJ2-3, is DAGVTQSPTHLIKTRGQQVTLRCSPKSGHDTVSWYQQALGQGPQFIFQYYEEEERQRGNFPDRFSGHQFPNYSSELNVNALLLGDSALYLCASNLAHQIRDTQYFGPGTRLTVL.

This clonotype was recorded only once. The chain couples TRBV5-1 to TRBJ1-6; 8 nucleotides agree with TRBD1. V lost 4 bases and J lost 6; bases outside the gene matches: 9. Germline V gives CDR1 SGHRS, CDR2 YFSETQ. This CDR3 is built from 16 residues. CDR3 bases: TGCGCCAGCAGCCTCCCGACAGGGGCGAGTAATTCACCCCTCCACTTT. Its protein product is CASSLPTGASNSPLHF. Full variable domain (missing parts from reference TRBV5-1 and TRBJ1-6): KAGVTQTPRYLIKTRGQQVTLSCSPISGHRSVSWYQQTPGQGLQFLFEYFSETQRNKGNFPGRFSGRQFSNSRSEMNVSTLELGDSALYLCASSLPTGASNSPLHFGNGTRLTVT.

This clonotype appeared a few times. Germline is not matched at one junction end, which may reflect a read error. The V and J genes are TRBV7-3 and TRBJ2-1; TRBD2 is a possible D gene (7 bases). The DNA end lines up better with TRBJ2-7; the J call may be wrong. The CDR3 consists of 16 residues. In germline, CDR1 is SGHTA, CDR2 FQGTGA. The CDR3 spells CASSLRGGASYNEQYF. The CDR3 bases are TGTGCCAGCAGTTTAAGGGGGGGTGCGTCCTACAATGAGCAGTACTTC.

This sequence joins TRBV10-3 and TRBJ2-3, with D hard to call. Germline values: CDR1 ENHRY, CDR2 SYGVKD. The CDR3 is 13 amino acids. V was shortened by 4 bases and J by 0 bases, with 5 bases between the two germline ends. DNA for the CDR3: TGTGCCATCAGTGGACTCAGCACAGATACGCAGTATTTT. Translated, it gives CAISGLSTDTQYF.

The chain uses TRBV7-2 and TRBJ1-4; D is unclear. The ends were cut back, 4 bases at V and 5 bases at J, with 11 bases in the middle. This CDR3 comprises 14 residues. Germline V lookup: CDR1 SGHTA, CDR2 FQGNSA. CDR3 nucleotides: TGTGCCAGCAGCTCCCACATCGGAAATGAAAAACTGTTTTTT. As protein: CASSSHIGNEKLFF.

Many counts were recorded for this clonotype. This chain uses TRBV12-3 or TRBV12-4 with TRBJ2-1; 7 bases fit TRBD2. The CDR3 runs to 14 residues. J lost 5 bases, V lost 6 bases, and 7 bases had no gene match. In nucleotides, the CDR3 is TGTGCCAGCAGCAGAGCGGGGACTAACAATGAGCAGTTCTTC. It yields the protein CASSRAGTNNEQFF.

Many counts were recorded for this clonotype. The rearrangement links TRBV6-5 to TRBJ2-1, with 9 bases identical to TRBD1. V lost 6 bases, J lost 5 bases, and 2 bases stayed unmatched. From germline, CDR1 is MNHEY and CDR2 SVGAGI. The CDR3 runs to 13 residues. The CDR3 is CASRRTGDNEQFF. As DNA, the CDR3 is TGTGCCAGCAGAAGGACAGGGGACAATGAGCAGTTCTTC.

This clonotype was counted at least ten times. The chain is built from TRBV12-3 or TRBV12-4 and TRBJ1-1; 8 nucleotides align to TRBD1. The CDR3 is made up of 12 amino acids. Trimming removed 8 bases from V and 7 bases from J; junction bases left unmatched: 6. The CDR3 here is CASGTGTGEAFF. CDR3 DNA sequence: TGTGCCAGCGGGACCGGGACAGGTGAAGCTTTCTTT.

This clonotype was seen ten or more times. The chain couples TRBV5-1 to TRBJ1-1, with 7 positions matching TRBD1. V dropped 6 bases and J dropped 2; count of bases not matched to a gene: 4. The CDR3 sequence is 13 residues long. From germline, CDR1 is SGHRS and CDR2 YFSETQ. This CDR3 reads CASKRGHNTEAFF. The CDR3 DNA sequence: TGCGCCAGCAAAAGGGGGCATAACACTGAAGCTTTCTTT.

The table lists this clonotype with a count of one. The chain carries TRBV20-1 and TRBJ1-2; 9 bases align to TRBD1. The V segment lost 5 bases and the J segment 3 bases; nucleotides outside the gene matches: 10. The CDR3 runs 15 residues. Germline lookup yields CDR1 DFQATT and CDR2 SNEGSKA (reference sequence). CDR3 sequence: CSALARTGGDYGYTF. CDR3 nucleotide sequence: TGCAGTGCTCTCGCCCGCACAGGGGGCGACTATGGCTACACCTTC.

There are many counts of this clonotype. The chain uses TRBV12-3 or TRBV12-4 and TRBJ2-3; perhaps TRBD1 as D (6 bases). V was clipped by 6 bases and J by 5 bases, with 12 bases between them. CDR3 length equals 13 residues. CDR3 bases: TGTGCCAGCAGGTACCAGGGACAAGATACGCAGTATTTT. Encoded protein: CASRYQGQDTQYF.

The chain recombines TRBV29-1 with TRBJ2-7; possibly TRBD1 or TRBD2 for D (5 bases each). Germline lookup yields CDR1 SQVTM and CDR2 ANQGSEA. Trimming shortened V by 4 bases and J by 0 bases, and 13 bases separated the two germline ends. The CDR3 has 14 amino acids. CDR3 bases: TGCAGCGTTGTGGTGGGGGTGGGCTCCTACGAGCAGTACTTC. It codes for CSVVVGVGSYEQYF.

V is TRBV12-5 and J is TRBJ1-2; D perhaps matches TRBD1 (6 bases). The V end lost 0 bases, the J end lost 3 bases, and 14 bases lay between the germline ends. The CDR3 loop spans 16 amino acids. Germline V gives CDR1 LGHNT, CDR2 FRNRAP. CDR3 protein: CASGLVRGGADYGYTF. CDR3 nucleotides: TGTGCTAGTGGTTTGGTACGGGGGGGCGCCGACTATGGCTACACCTTC.

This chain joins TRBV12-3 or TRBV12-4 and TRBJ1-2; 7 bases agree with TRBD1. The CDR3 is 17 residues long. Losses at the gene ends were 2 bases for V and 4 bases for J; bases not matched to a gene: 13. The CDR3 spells CASSLSALDRRTYGYTF. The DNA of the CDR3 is TGTGCCAGCAGTTTATCTGCCTTGGACAGGCGGACCTATGGCTACACCTTC.

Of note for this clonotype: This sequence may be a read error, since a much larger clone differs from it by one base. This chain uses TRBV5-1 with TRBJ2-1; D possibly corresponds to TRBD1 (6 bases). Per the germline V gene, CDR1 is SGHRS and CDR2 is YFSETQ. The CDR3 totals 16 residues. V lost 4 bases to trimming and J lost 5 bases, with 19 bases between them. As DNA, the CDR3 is TGCGCCAGCAGCCTTCCCAGGGGAGAGATCCACAATGAGCAGTTCTTC. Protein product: CASSLPRGEIHNEQFF.

CDR3 residues: CASSLTRNYGYTF. CDR3 DNA: TGTGCCAGCAGTTTAACCCGTAACTATGGCTACACCTTC. V is TRBV12-3 or TRBV12-4 and J is TRBJ1-2, with unresolved D. This CDR3 is built from 13 residues. Trimming removed 2 bases at V and 1 base at J, with 5 bases between.

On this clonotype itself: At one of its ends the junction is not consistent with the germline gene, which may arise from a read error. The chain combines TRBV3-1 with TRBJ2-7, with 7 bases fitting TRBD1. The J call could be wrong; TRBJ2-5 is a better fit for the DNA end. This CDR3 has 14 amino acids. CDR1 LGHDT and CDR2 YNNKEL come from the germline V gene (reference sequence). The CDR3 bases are TGTGCCAACAGCCACAGAGGGACAGAAGAGACCCAGTACTTC. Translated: CANSHRGTEETQYF.

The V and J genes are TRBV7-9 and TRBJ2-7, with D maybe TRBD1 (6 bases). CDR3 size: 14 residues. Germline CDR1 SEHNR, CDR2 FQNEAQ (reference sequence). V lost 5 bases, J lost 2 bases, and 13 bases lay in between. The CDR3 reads CASSQGTLPYEQYF. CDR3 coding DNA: TGTGCCAGCAGCCAGGGGACGCTCCCCTACGAGCAGTACTTC.

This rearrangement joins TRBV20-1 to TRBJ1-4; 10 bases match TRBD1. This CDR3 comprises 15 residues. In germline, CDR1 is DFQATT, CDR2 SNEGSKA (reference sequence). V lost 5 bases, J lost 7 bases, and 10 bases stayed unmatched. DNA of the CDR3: TGCAGTGCTGGTGGGACAGGGGCCATGGGTGAAAAACTGTTTTTT. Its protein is CSAGGTGAMGEKLFF.

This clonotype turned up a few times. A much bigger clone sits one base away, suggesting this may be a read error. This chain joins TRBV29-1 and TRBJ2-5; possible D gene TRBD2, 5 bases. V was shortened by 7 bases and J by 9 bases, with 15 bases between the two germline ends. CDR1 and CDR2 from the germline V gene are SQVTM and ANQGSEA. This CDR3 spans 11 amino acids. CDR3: CSALVQEAQYF. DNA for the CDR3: TGCAGCGCCCTCGTTCAGGAGGCCCAGTACTTC.

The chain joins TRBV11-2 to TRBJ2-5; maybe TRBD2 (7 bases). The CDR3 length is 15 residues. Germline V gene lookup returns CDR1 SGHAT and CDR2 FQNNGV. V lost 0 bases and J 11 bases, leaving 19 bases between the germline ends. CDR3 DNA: TGTGCCAGCAGCTTAGAAGGAAGGGGGGGCTATGAGCAGTACTTC. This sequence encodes CASSLEGRGGYEQYF. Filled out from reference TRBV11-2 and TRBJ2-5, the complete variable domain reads EAGVAQSPRYKIIEKRQSVAFWCNPISGHATLYWYQQILGQGPKLLIQFQNNGVVDDSQLPKDRFSAERLKGVDSTLKIQPAKLEDSAVYLCASSLEGRGGYEQYFGPGTRLLVL.

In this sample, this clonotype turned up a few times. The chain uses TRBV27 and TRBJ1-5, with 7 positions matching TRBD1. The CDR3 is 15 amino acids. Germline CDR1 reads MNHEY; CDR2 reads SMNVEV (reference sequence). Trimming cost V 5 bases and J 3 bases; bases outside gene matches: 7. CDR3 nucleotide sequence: TGTGCCAGCAGTCCGGCAGGGGGAAACAATCAGCCCCAGCATTTT. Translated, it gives CASSPAGGNNQPQHF.

CDR3 sequence (DNA): TGCAGCGTCACAGGGAACCCTGGAAACACCATATATTTT. Its translation is CSVTGNPGNTIYF. V usage is TRBV29-1 and J usage is TRBJ1-3; the D gene is possibly TRBD1 (6 bases). The V gene lost 6 bases and the J gene lost 2 bases, with 11 bases spanning the gap. Germline values: CDR1 SQVTM, CDR2 ANQGSEA. The CDR3 is made up of 13 amino acids.

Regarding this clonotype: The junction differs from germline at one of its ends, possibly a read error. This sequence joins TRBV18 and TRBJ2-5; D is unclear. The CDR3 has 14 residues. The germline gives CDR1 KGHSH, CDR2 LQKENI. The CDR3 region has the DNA TGTGCCAGCTCACCACCAACAGACCAAGAGGCCCAGTACTTC. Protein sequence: CASSPPTDQEAQYF.

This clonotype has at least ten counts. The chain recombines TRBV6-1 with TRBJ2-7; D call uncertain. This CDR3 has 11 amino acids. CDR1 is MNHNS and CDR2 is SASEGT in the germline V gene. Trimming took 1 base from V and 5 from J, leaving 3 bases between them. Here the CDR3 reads CASSEGHEQYF. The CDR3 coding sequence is TGTGCCAGCAGTGAAGGCCACGAGCAGTACTTC.

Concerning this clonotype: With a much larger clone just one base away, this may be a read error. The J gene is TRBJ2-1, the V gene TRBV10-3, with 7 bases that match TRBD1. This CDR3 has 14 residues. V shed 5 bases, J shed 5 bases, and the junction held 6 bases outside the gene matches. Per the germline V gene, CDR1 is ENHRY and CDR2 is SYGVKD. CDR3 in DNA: TGTGCCATCAGTCGGACAGGAGACCACAATGAGCAGTTCTTC. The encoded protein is CAISRTGDHNEQFF.

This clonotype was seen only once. CDR3 in DNA: TGCAGTGCTAGAGATTTGGGACGGAGCTCTGGGGCCAACGTCCTGACTTTC. It translates to CSARDLGRSSGANVLTF. This chain links TRBV20-1 with TRBJ2-6; possibly TRBD1 or TRBD2 for D (5 bases each). Trimming shortened V by 0 bases and J by 0 bases, and 12 bases separated the two germline ends. The germline gives CDR1 DFQATT, CDR2 SNEGSKA (reference sequence). This CDR3 comprises 17 residues.